The sample holds a few counts of the clone carrying this T cell receptor beta chain. Its antigen remains unidentified. Germline CDR1 and CDR2: MNHNS and SASEGT. With 2 bases removed from V and 2 bases from J, the gap between germline ends came to 7 bases. CDR3 length equals 13 residues. The repertoire was sequenced with immunoSEQ multiplex PCR; TCRdb's copy has only in-frame clones and lacks some. The sample holds some 3,500 clones, around 86% seen once. The data were taken from a study of STAT5B mutations in CD4+ large granular lymphocyte leukemia. Whole-study results and caveats: Roughly a quarter of private leukemic clonotypes occurred rarely in other patients' non-leukemic repertoires. Compared with healthy controls (2/35), patient top clones favored TRBV06 (8/27).

The sample comprised CD4+ T cells from blood buffy coats. The sequence was collected from a human donor in good health. The V gene is TRBV6-1, the J gene TRBJ2-7; D unclear. The CDR3 DNA follows: TGTGCCAGCAGTGAAAGGACGGCCTACGAGCAGTACTTC. It is translated as CASSERTAYEQYF.